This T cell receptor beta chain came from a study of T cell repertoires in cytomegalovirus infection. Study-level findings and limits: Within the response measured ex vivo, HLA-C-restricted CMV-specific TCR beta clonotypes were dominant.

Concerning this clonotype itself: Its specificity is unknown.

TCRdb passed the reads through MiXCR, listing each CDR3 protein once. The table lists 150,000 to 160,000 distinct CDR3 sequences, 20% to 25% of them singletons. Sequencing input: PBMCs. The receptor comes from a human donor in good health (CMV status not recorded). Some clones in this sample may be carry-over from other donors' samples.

CDR3 nucleotides: TGTGCCAGTAGTCTTGGGGTTGAGCAGCCCCAGCATTTT. Residues: CASSLGVEQPQHF. V is TRBV19 and J is TRBJ1-5; no definite D call. This CDR3 is built from 13 residues. In germline, CDR1 is LNHDA, CDR2 SQIVND (reference sequence). V lost 5 bases, J lost 7 bases, and 12 bases lay in between.